The rows below give T cell receptor beta chains drawn from one sample of a study of RUNX1 and TCR beta rearrangement in T-cell leukemia. MiXCR, applied by TCRdb to the PCR reads, yields one record per CDR3 protein. This sample has 100 to 120 distinct CDR3 sequences; more than 40% occur once, and the top ten carry about four fifths. The source material was blood. All receptors derive from a male donor with T-cell acute lymphoblastic leukemia. Each CDR3 is given with its conserved first and last residue. Size is stated for part of the rows, as once, few or many counts, or as a class when the clone is expanded.

J: TRBJ2-7; length: 15; size: .; V: TRBV19; CDR3: CASSITGRRFREQYF
J: TRBJ2-6; length: 17; size: hyperexpanded; V: TRBV30; CDR3: CAWSKRQGGYGANVLTF
J: TRBJ1-1; length: 11; size: .; V: TRBV19; CDR3: CASSGWTEAFF
J: TRBJ2-7; length: 15; size: large; V: TRBV5-1; CDR3: CASSLGGGSSYEQYF
J: TRBJ2-7; length: 16; size: large; V: TRBV28; CDR3: CASSKGGSPSIYEQYF
J: TRBJ1-5; length: 15; size: large; V: TRBV28; CDR3: CATLTGGDSNQPQHF
J: TRBJ1-4; length: 11; size: .; V: TRBV20-1; CDR3: CSALANEKLFF
J: TRBJ1-2; length: 15; size: .; V: TRBV5-6; CDR3: CASSPNPDSHYGYTF
J: TRBJ1-5; length: 14; size: .; V: TRBV19; CDR3: CASSNLNGNQPQHF
J: TRBJ2-1; length: 16; size: .; V: TRBV20-1; CDR3: CSASFRSGSHYNEQFF
J: TRBJ1-4; length: 17; size: hyperexpanded; V: TRBV28; CDR3: CASSSSLIGQGYEKLFF
J: TRBJ1-1; length: 14; size: .; V: TRBV19; CDR3: CASRQGVTNTEAFF
J: TRBJ2-7; length: 13; size: .; V: TRBV5-6; CDR3: CASSLSQAYEQYF
J: TRBJ1-4; length: 16; size: few; V: TRBV21-1; CDR3: CASSKGQGATNEKLFF
J: TRBJ1-6; length: 16; size: .; V: TRBV2; CDR3: CASSEDGTRSNSPLHF
J: TRBJ2-7; length: 12; size: .; V: TRBV30; CDR3: CAWSHTYYEQYF
J: TRBJ1-2; length: 15; size: .; V: TRBV20-1; CDR3: CSAYSVGQGDYGYTF
J: TRBJ1-4; length: 16; size: .; V: TRBV21-1; CDR3: CASSKGQGATNEELFF
J: TRBJ2-7; length: 16; size: medium-sized; V: TRBV6-5; CDR3: CASSRPGTAFAYEQYF
J: TRBJ2-1; length: 16; size: large; V: TRBV4-2; CDR3: CASSQDEASGANEQFF
J: TRBJ1-3; length: 14; size: large; V: TRBV4-1; CDR3: CASGQGGQENTIYF
J: TRBJ2-7; length: 12; size: .; V: TRBV5-6; CDR3: CASSFPDYEQYF
J: TRBJ1-1; length: 11; size: .; V: TRBV8-2; CDR3: CGDRGRFGAFF
J: TRBJ1-1; length: 16; size: .; V: TRBV19; CDR3: CASSIGRGLVNTEAFF
J: TRBJ1-1; length: 14; size: .; V: TRBV3-1; CDR3: CASSLWTGGTEAFF
J: TRBJ2-7; length: 13; size: hyperexpanded; V: TRBV28; CDR3: CASTTGGASEQYF
J: TRBJ2-7; length: 15; size: .; V: TRBV7-9; CDR3: CASSSRDRGRYEQYF
J: TRBJ2-6; length: 14; size: hyperexpanded; V: TRBV6-4; CDR3: CASSDRGGANVLTF
J: TRBJ2-7; length: 11; size: large; V: TRBV28; CDR3: CASILGYEQYF
J: TRBJ1-1; length: 18; size: few; V: TRBV19; CDR3: CASSGLGQGMELNTEAFF
J: TRBJ1-5; length: 17; size: hyperexpanded; V: TRBV7-8; CDR3: CASSPRAGAYGNQPQHF
J: .; length: 16; size: .; V: TRBV11-2; CDR3: CASSPQILFTDSPLHF
J: TRBJ1-5; length: 15; size: .; V: TRBV24-1; CDR3: CATSDPAELGQPQHF
J: TRBJ2-1; length: 16; size: .; V: TRBV20-1; CDR3: CSAIGRRRSSYNEQFF
J: TRBJ2-1; length: 17; size: large; V: TRBV7-9; CDR3: CASSLPQAENSYNEQFF
J: TRBJ1-1; length: 17; size: .; V: TRBV5-6; CDR3: CASSLLLQTTSNTEAFF
J: TRBJ1-6; length: 13; size: .; V: TRBV18; CDR3: CASSPRTGRTLHF
J: TRBJ2-1; length: 13; size: .; V: TRBV19; CDR3: CASRGLAGFEQFF
J: TRBJ2-3; length: 13; size: few; V: TRBV11-1; CDR3: CASSLAGEDTQYF
J: TRBJ2-7; length: 14; size: few; V: TRBV11-2; CDR3: CASSVTSVSYEQYF
J: TRBJ1-4; length: 12; size: .; V: TRBV20-1; CDR3: CSARGGREKLFF
J: TRBJ1-1; length: 14; size: .; V: TRBV28; CDR3: CASLRQGLAPGACF
J: TRBJ1-1; length: 11; size: .; V: TRBV20-1; CDR3: CSAKGEIEAFF
J: TRBJ1-2; length: 16; size: .; V: TRBV11-2; CDR3: CASSSWGRSANYGYTF
J: TRBJ2-7; length: 12; size: .; V: TRBV5-6; CDR3: CASKRQGHEQYF
J: TRBJ1-1; length: 14; size: hyperexpanded; V: TRBV20-1; CDR3: CSASQPGGGTEAFF
J: TRBJ2-3; length: 15; size: few; V: TRBV6-6; CDR3: CASRGTSGRSDTQYF
J: TRBJ1-4; length: 14; size: .; V: TRBV19; CDR3: CASSIGRGREKLFF